The 22 T cell receptor beta chains below were found in one sample sequenced in a study of human T cells and chemical hapten exposure. TCRdb processed the RACE reads anew with MiXCR; each CDR3 protein has one entry. This table holds 100,000 to 150,000 distinct CDR3 sequences, about 8.2% found once. Time point of the sample: healthy volunteer bleed at 2 weeks. Total RNA was extracted from unfractionated whole blood. Sequenced material: whole blood. The receptors were sampled from a male donor in good health. Some clones in this sample may be carry-over from other donors' samples.

The chain carries TRBV18 and TRBJ1-4; D is ambiguous. Germline-derived CDR1 and CDR2 are KGHSH and LQKENI. CDR3 length: 14 amino acids. The V and J ends lost 6 bases and 5 bases respectively, with 13 bases between them. The CDR3 DNA follows: TGTGCCAGCTCCCAAAGGACGGGAAATGAAAAACTGTTTTTT. This gives the protein CASSQRTGNEKLFF.

The V and J genes are TRBV2 and TRBJ2-3, with 10 bases that match TRBD1. The V gene's germline CDR1 is SNHLY and CDR2 FYNNEI. The V segment lost 4 bases and the J segment 3 bases; nucleotides outside the gene matches: 1. The CDR3 contains 14 residues. The CDR3 spells CASSAGQGTDTQYF. In DNA form, the CDR3 reads TGTGCCAGCAGTGCGGGACAGGGGACAGATACGCAGTATTTT.

CDR3 coding DNA: TGCAGTGCTGGGACACTAGCGGGAGGGCCAAGGGAGCAGTACTTC. It is translated as CSAGTLAGGPREQYF. The J gene is TRBJ2-7, the V gene TRBV20-1; 13 bases match TRBD2. CDR3 length equals 15 residues. Per the germline V gene, CDR1 is DFQATT and CDR2 is SNEGSKA (reference sequence). With V trimmed by 5 bases and J by 7 bases, 11 bases remained unmatched.

This clonotype has a count of ten or more. V is TRBV7-2 and J is TRBJ1-5, with D uncertain. The CDR3 runs 12 residues. Germline CDR1 reads SGHTA; CDR2 reads FQGNSA. With 3 bases removed from V and 5 bases from J, the gap between germline ends came to 5 bases. CDR3 DNA: TGTGCCAGCAGCTTGGTTGATCAGCCCCAGCATTTT. Translated, it gives CASSLVDQPQHF.

This clonotype was seen a few times. This chain connects TRBV6-5 to TRBJ2-5; the D is unclear. The CDR3 has 13 amino acids. V was pared by 4 bases and J by 4 bases, with 10 bases between. The germline gives CDR1 MNHEY, CDR2 SVGAGI. CDR3 DNA sequence: TGTGCCAGCAGTTTCGAAGGGCTAGAGACCCAGTACTTC. Protein product: CASSFEGLETQYF.

This clonotype was recorded at least ten times. This chain connects TRBV29-1 to TRBJ2-6; possibly TRBD1 for D (6 bases). The V gene lost 5 bases and the J gene lost 4 bases, with 12 bases spanning the gap. CDR1 is SQVTM and CDR2 is ANQGSEA in the germline V gene. CDR3 length equals 14 residues. The CDR3 loop is CSVQGSYGANVLTF. In nucleotides, the CDR3 is TGCAGCGTTCAGGGGTCTTACGGGGCCAACGTCCTGACTTTC.

The chain recombines TRBV18 with TRBJ2-1; no clear D. V was trimmed by 3 bases and J by 7 bases, leaving 10 bases between them. CDR1 and CDR2 from the germline V gene are KGHSH and LQKENI. The length of the CDR3 is 13 residues. DNA for the CDR3: TGTGCCAGCTCACCCCCCGGTGGGAATGAGCAGTTCTTC. This sequence encodes CASSPPGGNEQFF.

J is TRBJ2-3 and V is TRBV7-8, with D possibly matching TRBD1 (6 bases). Trimming stripped 1 base from V and 3 bases from J, with 11 bases between. There are 15 residues in the CDR3. Germline V gene data show CDR1 as SGHVS and CDR2 as FQNEAQ. CDR3 region: CASSLGQGRTDTQYF. CDR3 nucleotides: TGTGCCAGCAGCTTAGGGCAGGGGCGGACAGATACGCAGTATTTT.

This clonotype was picked up a small number of times. The chain links TRBV14 to TRBJ2-1; tentatively, D is TRBD2 (5 bases). Looked up from germline, CDR1 is SGHDN and CDR2 is FVKESK. V was cut by 3 bases and J by 0 bases, with 21 bases left in between. The CDR3 length is 19 residues. The CDR3 sequence is CASSQGPGMKEGSYNEQFF. In DNA, the CDR3 is TGTGCCAGCAGCCAGGGTCCGGGAATGAAGGAAGGCTCCTACAATGAGCAGTTCTTC.

This rearrangement joins TRBV3-1 to TRBJ2-5, with 8 bases aligning to TRBD1. Germline V gives CDR1 LGHDT, CDR2 YNNKEL (reference sequence). This CDR3 spans 15 amino acids. The V gene end was trimmed by 1 base and the J gene end by 2 bases; junction bases not matched to a gene: 3. The DNA of the CDR3 is TGTGCCAGCAGCCAAGGGGGACAGGCGCAAGAGACCCAGTACTTC. Translation gives CASSQGGQAQETQYF.

As for this clonotype: Its ends do not fully match the called genes, so a read error is possible. The gene calls are TRBV5-1 and TRBJ2-3, with TRBD2 matching over 11 bases. This CDR3 contains 16 residues. CDR1 is SGHRS, CDR2 YFSETQ, per germline. CDR3 nucleotides: TGCGTCAGCAGCTCTTCTAGCGGGGGGAGCCCAGATACGCAGTATTTT. It encodes CVSSSSSGGSPDTQYF.

The rearrangement joins TRBV5-1 to TRBJ2-5; 8 nucleotides line up with TRBD1. The CDR3 consists of 14 residues. Germline V gives CDR1 SGHRS, CDR2 YFSETQ. With 0 bases clipped from V and 5 bases from J, the junction kept 3 bases outside the gene matches. CDR3 amino acids: CASSLDRQGETQYF. The CDR3 region has the DNA TGCGCCAGCAGCTTGGATCGACAGGGGGAGACCCAGTACTTC.

This chain links TRBV11-2 with TRBJ2-4, with D possibly being TRBD1 or TRBD2 (7 bases each). The germline V gene has CDR1 SGHAT and CDR2 FQNNGV. V dropped 1 base and J dropped 7 bases, with 11 bases sitting between them. This CDR3 has 14 amino acids. The CDR3 sequence is CASSLGQGGNIQYF. The CDR3 coding sequence is TGTGCCAGCAGCTTAGGGCAGGGGGGGAACATTCAGTACTTC.

The rearrangement links TRBV20-1 to TRBJ2-1, with TRBD1 matching 10 bases. With 6 bases clipped from V and 7 bases from J, the junction kept 12 bases outside the gene matches. The CDR3 length is 15 residues. Germline CDR1 DFQATT, CDR2 SNEGSKA (reference sequence). DNA of the CDR3: TGCAGTGCCCACCTCCGGGACAGGGGAGGAAATGAGCAGTTCTTC. Translating it yields CSAHLRDRGGNEQFF.

V usage is TRBV24-1 and J usage is TRBJ2-3, with unresolved D. Trimming left V 4 bases short and J 3 bases short, with 4 bases between. CDR3 length: 12 residues. CDR1 is KGHDR, CDR2 SFDVKD, per germline. In DNA, the CDR3 is TGTGCCACCAGTGACGAAACAGATACGCAGTATTTT. Translating gives CATSDETDTQYF.

The chain uses TRBV20-1 and TRBJ2-5, with 14 bases identical to TRBD2. Germline CDR1 and CDR2: DFQATT and SNEGSKA (reference sequence). The V and J ends lost 5 bases and 3 bases, in that order; junction bases with no gene match: 11. The CDR3 spans 17 residues. The chain's CDR3 is CSAALTSGGGREETQYF. In DNA form, the CDR3 reads TGCAGTGCTGCGTTGACTAGCGGGGGGGGTAGAGAAGAGACCCAGTACTTC.

The chain combines TRBV5-1 with TRBJ2-7; no definite D call. Trimming pared 4 bases from V and 3 bases from J, leaving 11 bases between. CDR1 is SGHRS, CDR2 YFSETQ, per germline. This CDR3 contains 13 residues. The CDR3 loop is CASSPASIYEQYF. The DNA for the CDR3 is TGCGCCAGCAGCCCCGCTAGTATCTACGAGCAGTACTTC. The variable domain in full, with the rest retrieved from reference TRBV5-1 and TRBJ2-7, is KAGVTQTPRYLIKTRGQQVTLSCSPISGHRSVSWYQQTPGQGLQFLFEYFSETQRNKGNFPGRFSGRQFSNSRSEMNVSTLELGDSALYLCASSPASIYEQYFGPGTRLTVT.

The chain couples TRBV29-1 to TRBJ2-1, with 7 nucleotides matching TRBD1. Germline values: CDR1 SQVTM, CDR2 ANQGSEA. CDR3 size: 14 residues. CDR3 nucleotide sequence: TGCAGTATAGAGACAGGGAGCTCCTACAATGAGCAGTTCTTC. This translates into CSIETGSSYNEQFF.

The chain uses TRBV12-3 or TRBV12-4 and TRBJ1-2, with TRBD1 matching over 11 bases. Trimming cost V 5 bases and J 4 bases; bases outside gene matches: 6. This CDR3 is built from 15 residues. CDR3 region: CASSAWTGGSYGYTF. In DNA form, the CDR3 reads TGTGCCAGCAGTGCCTGGACAGGGGGCAGCTATGGCTACACCTTC.

This clonotype was seen a handful of times. This chain's CDR3 is CASSPRDSSGSSYNEQFF. CDR3 DNA: TGTGCCAGCTCACCACGGGACTCTAGCGGGAGCTCCTACAATGAGCAGTTCTTC. The V and J genes are TRBV18 and TRBJ2-1; 10 nucleotides align to TRBD2. The CDR3 extends over 18 amino acids. Germline V gene sequence: CDR1 KGHSH, CDR2 LQKENI. With 1 base clipped from V and 0 bases from J, the junction kept 6 bases outside the gene matches.

V is TRBV11-2 and J is TRBJ1-1; 8 bases map to TRBD1. With V trimmed by 5 bases and J by 1 base, 12 bases remained unmatched. The germline V gene encodes CDR1 SGHAT and CDR2 FQNNGV. The CDR3 length is 17 residues. CDR3 in amino acids: CASSGRQGLGRNTEAFF. The CDR3 DNA sequence: TGTGCCAGCAGCGGAAGACAGGGGTTAGGGCGGAACACTGAAGCTTTCTTT.

This clonotype has more than one count but fewer than ten. The chain couples TRBV30 to TRBJ1-1; D remains ambiguous. Trimming shortened V by 5 bases and J by 3 bases, and 7 bases separated the two germline ends. In germline, CDR1 is GTSNPN, CDR2 SVGIG (reference sequence). The CDR3 has 11 residues. CDR3 in DNA: TGTGCCTGGGAGTTAGACACTGAAGCTTTCTTT. Translating it yields CAWELDTEAFF.